Listed here are 18 T cell receptor beta chains from one sample, sequenced in a study of cytomegalovirus exposure and HLA in healthy donors (dated by TCRdb to about 2017). The library was built by means of the immunoSEQ multiplex PCR assay. For the multiplex PCR, a mixture combining 60 forward primers for TCR Vbeta segments and 13 reverse primers for TCR Jbeta segments was used. The immuneACCESS repertoire file appears here via TCRdb, limited to in-frame rearrangements. These files lack a portion of the clones; in checked studies, under half of the deficit traces to unresolved V genes, and the cause of the others is not known. This sample holds roughly 100,000 clones; approximately 66% were observed only once. The ten largest clones capture 3% to 4% of the sample. Sequenced input: PBMCs. These receptors all stem from a woman aged 45-59 years in good health and CMV-seronegative.

In its sample, this clone was seen once. The rearrangement uses TRBV13 and TRBJ2-7; 7 nucleotides align to TRBD2. This CDR3 region has 14 residues. Germline CDR1 is PRHDT and CDR2 is FYEKMQ (reference sequence). Trimming took 3 bases from V and 1 from J; bases not matched to a gene: 3. CDR3 protein: CASSFRGSSYEQYF. As DNA, the CDR3 is TGTGCCAGCAGCTTTCGCGGGAGTTCCTACGAGCAGTACTTC.

This clone is judged medium-sized. The rearrangement joins TRBV10-2 to TRBJ2-1; 8 bases map to TRBD2. Germline V gene sequence: CDR1 WSHSY, CDR2 SAAADI. There are 15 residues in the CDR3. With 7 bases clipped from V and 9 bases from J, the junction kept 14 bases outside the gene matches. The CDR3 protein is CASTPTSASLGEQFF. The DNA for the CDR3 is TGCGCCAGCACCCCGACTAGCGCTTCTTTGGGTGAGCAGTTCTTC.

V usage is TRBV7-3 and J usage is TRBJ2-5; D may be TRBD2 (5 bases). CDR3 size: 14 residues. Trimming removed 5 bases at V and 1 base at J, with 11 bases between. Germline CDR1 reads SGHTA; CDR2 reads FQGTGA. CDR3 residues: CASSPNGVQETQYF. The CDR3 region has the DNA TGTGCCAGCAGCCCGAACGGGGTCCAAGAGACCCAGTACTTC. Variable domain in full (rest from reference TRBV7-3 and TRBJ2-5): GAGVSQTPSNKVTEKGKYVELRCDPISGHTALYWYRQSLGQGPEFLIYFQGTGAADDSGLPNDRFFAVRPEGSVSTLKIQRTERGDSAVYLCASSPNGVQETQYFGPGTRLLVL.

In this sample, this clone turned up a few times. This chain connects TRBV5-1 to TRBJ2-3; a possible D gene is TRBD2 (7 bases). Between the trimmed V and J ends, which lost 0 bases and 2 bases, there was a span of 10 bases. CDR3 length: 15 amino acids. CDR1 and CDR2 from the germline V gene are SGHRS and YFSETQ. Here the CDR3 reads CASSLEGGFTDTQYF. The CDR3 bases are TGCGCCAGCAGCTTGGAGGGGGGGTTCACAGATACGCAGTATTTT.

The J gene is TRBJ1-5, the V gene TRBV10-3; TRBD1 might be the D (5 bases). V was trimmed by 10 bases and J by 7 bases, leaving 17 bases between them. The germline V gene has CDR1 ENHRY and CDR2 SYGVKD. This CDR3 has 13 amino acids. The CDR3 nucleotides are TGTGCCACCCACCCACAGGCGGGACAGCCCCAGCATTTT. Amino acids: CATHPQAGQPQHF.

The V and J genes are TRBV25-1 and TRBJ2-7, with TRBD2 matching over 14 bases. The CDR3 contains 18 residues. Germline assignment: CDR1 MGHDK and CDR2 SYGVNS. J lost 0 bases, V lost 4 bases, and 8 bases had no gene match. CDR3 residues: CASSALTSGRGSSYEQYF. DNA of the CDR3: TGTGCCAGCAGTGCCCTGACTAGCGGGAGGGGAAGCTCCTACGAGCAGTACTTC.

This clone has more than one count but fewer than ten. This sequence joins TRBV6-1 and TRBJ1-4; a weak D match, TRBD1 (5 bases). Germline CDR1 and CDR2: MNHNS and SASEGT. Trimming cost V 8 bases and J 8 bases, with 18 bases left between them. The CDR3 sequence is 14 residues long. The CDR3: CASCSGTFPEKLFF. DNA for the CDR3: TGTGCCAGCTGCAGCGGGACGTTCCCGGAAAAACTGTTTTTT.

Notes on this clone: The sample has other DNA sequences that encode this CDR3 too. The chain links TRBV11-2 to TRBJ2-5, with 8 bases fitting TRBD2. Germline CDR1 and CDR2: SGHAT and FQNNGV. The CDR3 has 16 amino acids. Trimming removed 2 bases from V and 4 bases from J; junction bases left unmatched: 9. The CDR3 sequence is CASSLSSGRAGETQYF. The CDR3 nucleotides read TGTGCCAGCAGCTTATCATCCGGGAGGGCCGGAGAGACCCAGTACTTC.

The J gene is TRBJ2-7, the V gene TRBV5-1; 9 bases align to TRBD1. Germline trimming cut 4 bases from V and 7 bases from J; bases unmatched to any gene: 9. The CDR3 sequence is 14 residues long. Germline loops: CDR1 SGHRS, CDR2 YFSETQ. The CDR3 DNA reads TGCGCCAGCAGCCCGGGACAGGGATCAGGGGAGCAGTACTTC. Translated: CASSPGQGSGEQYF.

The table lists this clone with a few counts. The chain links TRBV11-3 to TRBJ2-7; D may be TRBD2 (6 bases). Germline V gene data show CDR1 as SGHNT and CDR2 as YENEEA. This CDR3 spans 17 amino acids. V lost 2 bases and J lost 2, with 19 bases in between. CDR3 sequence reads: CASSLSGFFSDTYEQYF. The CDR3 DNA reads as TGTGCCAGCAGCTTAAGCGGGTTTTTTTCGGATACCTACGAGCAGTACTTC. The whole variable domain, filled in from reference TRBV11-3 and TRBJ2-7, reads EAGVVQSPRYKIIEKKQPVAFWCNPISGHNTLYWYLQNLGQGPELLIRYENEEAVDDSQLPKDRFSAERLKGVDSTLKIQPAELGDSAVYLCASSLSGFFSDTYEQYFGPGTRLTVT.

This clone was seen a single time. The genes are TRBV5-1 and TRBJ1-4; D not resolved. V lost 2 bases and J lost 5, with 13 bases in between. There are 15 residues in the CDR3. CDR1 is SGHRS and CDR2 is YFSETQ in the germline V gene. The DNA of the CDR3 is TGCGCCAGCAGCTTTTTCAGTGACGGGAATGAAAAACTGTTTTTT. Protein product: CASSFFSDGNEKLFF.

The chain employs TRBV9 and TRBJ2-1; D remains ambiguous. This CDR3 region has 13 residues. Per germline, CDR1 SGDLS and CDR2 YYNGEE. Trimming shortened V by 0 bases and J by 4 bases, and 5 bases separated the two germline ends. The CDR3 spells CASSVGQYNEQFF. In DNA, the CDR3 is TGTGCCAGCAGCGTAGGGCAATACAATGAGCAGTTCTTC. Based on the CDR3 plus reference TRBV9 and TRBJ2-1, the full variable domain is DSGVTQTPKHLITATGQRVTLRCSPRSGDLSVYWYQQSLDQGLQFLIQYYNGEERAKGNILERFSAQQFPDLHSELNLSSLELGDSALYFCASSVGQYNEQFFGPGTRLTVL.

This rearrangement joins TRBV27 to TRBJ1-5; possible D gene TRBD1, 6 bases. The CDR3 is made up of 16 amino acids. Germline CDR1 MNHEY, CDR2 SMNVEV (reference sequence). Trimming stripped 6 bases from V and 3 bases from J, with 18 bases between. The CDR3 here is CASRLWGQAYNQPQHF. In DNA, the CDR3 is TGTGCCAGCAGACTCTGGGGACAAGCCTACAATCAGCCCCAGCATTTT.

V is TRBV27 and J is TRBJ2-3, with 7 bases identical to TRBD1. This CDR3 region has 15 residues. Unmatched junction bases numbered 9, after V lost 6 bases and J lost 3 bases. CDR1 is MNHEY, CDR2 SMNVEV, per germline (reference sequence). Here the CDR3 DNA reads TGTGCCAGCAGCCTTTCGACAGGGCGGACAGATACGCAGTATTTT. Translated, it gives CASSLSTGRTDTQYF.

The J gene is TRBJ2-1, the V gene TRBV7-2, with 8 bases lining up with TRBD2. Trimming took 1 base from V and 9 from J; bases not matched to a gene: 8. The CDR3 has 15 residues. CDR1 and CDR2 from the germline V gene are SGHTA and FQGNSA. The CDR3, as DNA: TGTGCCAGCAGCTTAGGCACGGGAGGGTCGAGTGAGCAGTTCTTC. Encoded protein: CASSLGTGGSSEQFF.

V gene TRBV6-5 combines with J gene TRBJ2-2; D is possibly TRBD2 (6 bases). The V gene lost 8 bases and the J gene lost 9 bases, with 16 bases spanning the gap. This CDR3 has 13 amino acids. Germline V gives CDR1 MNHEY, CDR2 SVGAGI. CDR3 sequence: CASGSSGGRELFF. The DNA for the CDR3 is TGTGCCAGCGGGAGTAGCGGTGGCCGGGAGCTGTTTTTT.

CDR3 in DNA: TGTGCCAGCAGCTCTACCAGGGGGTTCTCTGGAAACACCATATATTTT. This encodes CASSSTRGFSGNTIYF. V is TRBV7-8 and J is TRBJ1-3; 7 nucleotides agree with TRBD1. The CDR3 spans 16 residues. V was pared by 4 bases and J by 0 bases, with 6 bases of the junction left unmatched. Looked up from germline, CDR1 is SGHVS and CDR2 is FQNEAQ.

This chain's CDR3 is CASGLKPIVGTSPNEQFF. The CDR3 DNA reads as TGTGCTAGTGGTTTGAAACCGATCGTGGGGACTAGCCCCAATGAGCAGTTCTTC. The chain carries TRBV12-5 and TRBJ2-1; 9 bases match TRBD2. Per germline, CDR1 LGHNT and CDR2 FRNRAP. This CDR3 contains 18 residues. J was trimmed by 6 bases and V by 2 bases; bases with no gene match: 14. Based on the CDR3 plus reference TRBV12-5 and TRBJ2-1, the full variable domain is DARVTQTPRHKVTEMGQEVTMRCQPILGHNTVFWYRQTMMQGLELLAYFRNRAPLDDSGMPKDRFSAEMPDATLATLKIQPSEPRDSAVYFCASGLKPIVGTSPNEQFFGPGTRLTVL.